The 30 T cell receptor beta chains below come from one sample, sequenced in a study of blood T cell repertoires in COVID-19. Assay used: immunoSEQ multiplex PCR; TCRdb lists only in-frame clones, some missing. The sample contains fewer than 200,000 clones, roughly 83% of which appear only once. Sequenced input: PBMCs or T cells enriched from blood (not recorded which). The receptors come from a woman aged 45-65 years who had recovered from COVID-19.

This rearrangement joins TRBV2 to TRBJ1-5; tentatively, D is TRBD1 (6 bases). Trimming removed 0 bases from V and 6 bases from J, with 12 bases in between. The CDR3 is 15 residues long. Per germline, CDR1 SNHLY and CDR2 FYNNEI. CDR3 in amino acids: CASSEAGARSQPQHF. CDR3 coding DNA: TGTGCCAGCAGTGAAGCGGGGGCTAGGAGTCAGCCCCAGCATTTT.

The chain employs TRBV25-1 and TRBJ1-6; D might be TRBD1 (6 bases). The CDR3 spans 13 residues. V was trimmed by 3 bases and J by 13 bases, leaving 13 bases between them. Germline V CDR1 and CDR2: MGHDK, SYGVNS. The CDR3 reads CASSDRDIRPLHF. CDR3 DNA: TGTGCCAGCAGTGACCGGGACATTAGGCCCCTCCACTTT.

The V call is TRBV4-1, the J call TRBJ2-1, with 7 bases fitting TRBD2. The CDR3 is made up of 18 amino acids. V dropped 2 bases and J dropped 2; count of bases not matched to a gene: 12. Germline V gives CDR1 MGHRA, CDR2 YSYEKL. The CDR3 spells CASSQSPSGVPPYNEQFF. In nucleotides, the CDR3 is TGCGCCAGCAGCCAAAGTCCTAGCGGAGTACCACCCTACAATGAGCAGTTCTTC.

The V call is TRBV30, the J call TRBJ1-4; 11 bases align to TRBD1. This CDR3 contains 14 residues. V was clipped by 7 bases and J by 7 bases; unmatched bases: 8. Germline loops: CDR1 GTSNPN, CDR2 SVGIG (reference sequence). CDR3 DNA sequence: TGTGCCTTGGGAGTGGACAGGGGGCTTGAAAAACTGTTTTTT. Translation: CALGVDRGLEKLFF.

The V call is TRBV9, the J call TRBJ2-2, with 9 bases lining up with TRBD1. Unmatched junction bases numbered 6, after V lost 2 bases and J lost 4 bases. The CDR3 covers 16 residues. The germline V gene has CDR1 SGDLS and CDR2 YYNGEE. The DNA of the CDR3 is TGTGCCAGCAGCGTCGCCGGGACAGGGACCACCGGGGAGCTGTTTTTT. Its protein product is CASSVAGTGTTGELFF.

This clone was observed a handful of times. The V gene is TRBV11-2, the J gene TRBJ1-2; D gene ambiguous. Germline V CDR1 and CDR2: SGHAT, FQNNGV. V dropped 0 bases and J dropped 10 bases, with 12 bases sitting between them. The CDR3 has 13 amino acids. CDR3 amino acids: CASSLDLGSPYTF. CDR3 sequence (DNA): TGTGCCAGCAGCTTAGATCTAGGCAGCCCCTACACCTTC.

V is TRBV19 and J is TRBJ2-3; TRBD1 aligns across 7 bases. The V segment lost 4 bases and the J segment 2 bases; nucleotides outside the gene matches: 6. CDR1 and CDR2 (germline): LNHDA, SQIVND (reference sequence). This CDR3 has 15 amino acids. The CDR3 sequence: CASSKLQGDTDTQYF. CDR3 coding DNA: TGTGCCAGTAGTAAGCTCCAGGGGGACACAGATACGCAGTATTTT.

This chain links TRBV4-1 with TRBJ2-1; a weak D match, TRBD1 (8 bases). The CDR3 is 17 residues long. Germline CDR1 MGHRA, CDR2 YSYEKL. The germline V and J ends were trimmed by 2 bases and 4 bases, with 18 bases remaining between them. Here the CDR3 reads CASSQPGRDRRYNEQFF. CDR3 nucleotides: TGCGCCAGCAGCCAACCGGGGAGGGACAGGCGGTACAATGAGCAGTTCTTC.

The gene calls are TRBV10-3 and TRBJ2-3; 9 nucleotides agree with TRBD1. Germline lookup yields CDR1 ENHRY and CDR2 SYGVKD. J gave up 4 bases and V 6 bases, and 8 bases lay outside the gene matches. This CDR3 contains 15 residues. The CDR3 is CAIRTGTGYSDTQYF. Written as DNA, the CDR3 is TGTGCCATCAGAACCGGGACAGGGTACTCAGATACGCAGTATTTT.

This clone was counted between two and nine times. The rearrangement links TRBV4-3 to TRBJ1-5; no clear D gene. Germline V gives CDR1 LGHNA, CDR2 YSLEER. Between the trimmed V and J ends, which lost 0 bases and 6 bases, there was a span of 6 bases. The CDR3 length is 13 residues. The CDR3 DNA reads TGCGCCAGCAGCCAAGAACTCGCTCAGCCCCAGCATTTT. Its translation: CASSQELAQPQHF.

The gene calls are TRBV7-8 and TRBJ1-6, with D perhaps TRBD1 (5 bases). Trimming took off 1 base at V and 8 bases at J, with 12 bases between the two ends. The CDR3 extends over 15 amino acids. CDR1 is SGHVS, CDR2 FQNEAQ, per germline. For the CDR3, the DNA is TGTGCCAGCAGCTTAGTTCGGGGGAGAGATTCACCCCTCCACTTT. Its protein is CASSLVRGRDSPLHF.

The chain carries TRBV6-2 or TRBV6-3 and TRBJ1-6, with D possibly matching TRBD1 (5 bases). The V and J ends lost 0 bases and 9 bases respectively, with 9 bases between them. The CDR3 has 14 residues. Germline V CDR1 and CDR2: MNHEY, SVGEGT. As DNA, the CDR3 is TGTGCCAGCAGTTACTCGATGGGGGGTTCACCCCTCCACTTT. Residues: CASSYSMGGSPLHF.

CDR3 in DNA: TGTGCCATACGCGTAGGGGGCGGCTATGGCTACACCTTC. Protein sequence: CAIRVGGGYGYTF. The chain couples TRBV2 to TRBJ1-2; TRBD1 matches 7 bases. CDR1 is SNHLY and CDR2 is FYNNEI in the germline V gene. The V gene end was trimmed by 10 bases and the J gene end by 4 bases; junction bases not matched to a gene: 9. This CDR3 comprises 13 residues.

This rearrangement joins TRBV7-8 to TRBJ1-4, with 7 bases aligning to TRBD1. This CDR3 spans 15 amino acids. The trim removed 5 bases at V and 3 bases at J, leaving 6 bases unmatched. Germline CDR1 reads SGHVS; CDR2 reads FQNEAQ. The CDR3 region is CASSPSRGANEKLFF. The CDR3 DNA sequence: TGTGCCAGCAGCCCAAGCAGGGGGGCTAATGAAAAACTGTTTTTT.

This clone has a single count. The chain carries TRBV10-3 and TRBJ2-7, with D maybe TRBD2 (5 bases). Germline lookup yields CDR1 ENHRY and CDR2 SYGVKD. The V gene lost 8 bases and the J gene lost 4 bases, with 12 bases spanning the gap. The CDR3 is 12 residues long. The CDR3 spells CAIAQDSYEQYV. CDR3 nucleotides: TGTGCCATCGCTCAGGACTCATACGAGCAGTACGTC.

V gene TRBV5-1 combines with J gene TRBJ1-1; TRBD1 matches 7 bases. The germline V gene has CDR1 SGHRS and CDR2 YFSETQ. V lost 3 bases to trimming and J lost 0 bases; unmatched junction nucleotides: 8. The CDR3 loop spans 16 amino acids. CDR3 coding DNA: TGCGCCAGCAGCTCCCAGGGGGAAATCTTGAACACTGAAGCTTTCTTT. This encodes CASSSQGEILNTEAFF. Full variable domain (remainder filled in from reference TRBV5-1 and TRBJ1-1): KAGVTQTPRYLIKTRGQQVTLSCSPISGHRSVSWYQQTPGQGLQFLFEYFSETQRNKGNFPGRFSGRQFSNSRSEMNVSTLELGDSALYLCASSSQGEILNTEAFFGQGTRLTVV.

In its sample, this clone was seen once. The rearrangement uses TRBV14 and TRBJ2-5; D is perhaps TRBD1 (6 bases). Germline loops: CDR1 SGHDN, CDR2 FVKESK. V gave up 1 base and J gave up 2 bases, with 8 bases separating them. This CDR3 region has 14 residues. The CDR3 DNA is TGTGCCAGCAGCCAAGGGACAGTTCAAGAGACCCAGTACTTC. This encodes CASSQGTVQETQYF.

The rearrangement uses TRBV19 and TRBJ2-3; D possibly corresponds to TRBD1 (5 bases). Germline V CDR1 and CDR2: LNHDA, SQIVND (reference sequence). The germline V and J ends were trimmed by 4 bases and 0 bases, with 11 bases remaining between them. CDR3 length: 15 residues. This CDR3 is CASSTRQRSTDTQYF. For the CDR3, the DNA is TGTGCCAGTAGTACCCGACAGAGAAGCACAGATACGCAGTATTTT.

This clone was recorded a few times. This sequence joins TRBV2 and TRBJ1-6; 7 bases match TRBD1. CDR3 length: 13 amino acids. With 7 bases clipped from V and 10 bases from J, the junction kept 7 bases outside the gene matches. Germline V gives CDR1 SNHLY, CDR2 FYNNEI. The CDR3 region is CASKMGQKSPLHF. Written as DNA, the CDR3 is TGTGCCAGCAAAATGGGACAGAAATCACCCCTCCACTTT.

The chain joins TRBV6-5 to TRBJ2-7; D may be TRBD2 (6 bases). V lost 6 bases and J 3 bases, leaving 15 bases between the germline ends. Germline V gene sequence: CDR1 MNHEY, CDR2 SVGAGI. CDR3 size: 14 residues. The CDR3 loop is CASSESGRLYEQYV. The CDR3 coding sequence is TGTGCCAGCAGCGAGTCGGGGAGGCTCTACGAGCAGTACGTC.

The rearrangement links TRBV5-1 to TRBJ1-6, with D maybe TRBD1 (6 bases). The CDR3 extends over 16 amino acids. Germline CDR1 is SGHRS and CDR2 is YFSETQ. Trimming shortened V by 2 bases and J by 11 bases, and 20 bases separated the two germline ends. Written as DNA, the CDR3 is TGCGCCAGCAGCTTTACGGGGCCAGGGGTTTGGCCACCCCTCCACTTT. This encodes CASSFTGPGVWPPLHF.

This clone appeared many times. The sample contains more than one DNA sequence encoding this CDR3. This chain joins TRBV2 and TRBJ2-1, with D unclear. The CDR3 contains 10 residues. V gave up 4 bases and J gave up 8 bases, with 3 bases separating them. From germline, CDR1 is SNHLY and CDR2 FYNNEI. CDR3 DNA sequence: TGTGCCAGCAGTGCTTATGAGCAGTTCTTC. This codes for CASSAYEQFF.

The rearrangement uses TRBV6-5 and TRBJ2-1, with D perhaps TRBD2 (6 bases). CDR3 length: 15 amino acids. The germline gives CDR1 MNHEY, CDR2 SVGAGI. V lost 6 bases and J lost 5, with 17 bases in between. CDR3 DNA sequence: TGTGCCAGCAGCTCGCCGGGACTTCTCCACAATGAGCAGTTCTTC. Translating it yields CASSSPGLLHNEQFF.

The chain joins TRBV13 to TRBJ1-1, with D unresolved. The CDR3 runs 13 residues. CDR1 and CDR2 (germline): PRHDT, FYEKMQ (reference sequence). Between the trimmed V and J ends, which lost 0 bases and 1 base, there was a span of 3 bases. Here the CDR3 reads CASSLGKNTEAFF. The CDR3 DNA is TGTGCCAGCAGCTTAGGCAAGAACACTGAAGCTTTCTTT.

The V gene is TRBV10-3, the J gene TRBJ1-5, with a possible D match to TRBD1 (5 bases). Between the trimmed V and J ends, which lost 0 bases and 4 bases, there was a span of 10 bases. CDR3 length equals 15 residues. The germline V gene has CDR1 ENHRY and CDR2 SYGVKD. The CDR3 spells CAISESGEGNQPQHF. The CDR3 coding sequence is TGTGCCATCAGTGAGTCGGGGGAGGGAAATCAGCCCCAGCATTTT.

This chain uses TRBV7-3 with TRBJ2-2, with TRBD1 matching 8 bases. V lost 5 bases and J lost 2; bases outside the gene matches: 7. The CDR3 has 16 residues. Germline assignment: CDR1 SGHTA and CDR2 FQGTGA. CDR3 sequence reads: CASSAHRGSNTGELFF. CDR3 DNA sequence: TGTGCCAGCAGCGCCCACAGGGGGTCAAACACCGGGGAGCTGTTTTTT.

This sequence joins TRBV6-6 and TRBJ1-1, with D unclear. The CDR3 spans 13 residues. Germline CDR1 is MNHNY and CDR2 is SVGAGI (reference sequence). Trimming pared 8 bases from V and 4 bases from J, leaving 14 bases between. The CDR3 loop is CASFPGFSTEAFF. CDR3 sequence (DNA): TGTGCCAGCTTCCCGGGGTTCAGCACTGAAGCTTTCTTT.

V gene TRBV4-1 combines with J gene TRBJ2-3, with D possibly being TRBD1 (5 bases). V was shortened by 0 bases and J by 2 bases, with 9 bases between the two germline ends. The CDR3 spans 15 residues. Germline V gives CDR1 MGHRA, CDR2 YSYEKL. Here the CDR3 DNA reads TGCGCCAGCAGCCAAGATGGGGCCCCCACAGATACGCAGTATTTT. Translated, it gives CASSQDGAPTDTQYF.

V usage is TRBV9 and J usage is TRBJ1-2; D gene unclear. Germline-derived CDR1 and CDR2 are SGDLS and YYNGEE. V lost 0 bases and J 5 bases, leaving 5 bases between the germline ends. This CDR3 has 12 residues. CDR3 residues: CASSVGTYGYTF. The CDR3 nucleotides are TGTGCCAGCAGCGTAGGCACTTATGGCTACACCTTC.

This rearrangement joins TRBV6-5 to TRBJ1-2; unclear D gene. The germline V gene has CDR1 MNHEY and CDR2 SVGAGI. The CDR3 is 13 residues long. With 8 bases removed from V and 1 base from J, the gap between germline ends came to 11 bases. The CDR3 coding sequence is TGTGCCAGCCGCCTCGGCGGTAACTATGGCTACACCTTC. Its protein product is CASRLGGNYGYTF.